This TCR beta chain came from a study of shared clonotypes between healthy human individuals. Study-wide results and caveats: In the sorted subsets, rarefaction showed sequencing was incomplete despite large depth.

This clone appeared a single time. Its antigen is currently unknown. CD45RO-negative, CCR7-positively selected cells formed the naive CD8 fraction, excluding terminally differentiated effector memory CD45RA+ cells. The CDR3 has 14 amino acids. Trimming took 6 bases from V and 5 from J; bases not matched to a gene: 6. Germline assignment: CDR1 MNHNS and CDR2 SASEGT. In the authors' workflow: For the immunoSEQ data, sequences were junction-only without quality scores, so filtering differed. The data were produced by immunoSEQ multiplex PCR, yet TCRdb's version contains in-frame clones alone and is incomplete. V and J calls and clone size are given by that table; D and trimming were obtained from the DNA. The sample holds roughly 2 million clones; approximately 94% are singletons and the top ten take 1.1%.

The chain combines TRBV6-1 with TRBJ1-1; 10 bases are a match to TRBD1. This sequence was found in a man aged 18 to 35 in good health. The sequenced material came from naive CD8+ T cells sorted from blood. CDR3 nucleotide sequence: TGTGCCAGCAGACATGGACAGGGGGTGACTGAAGCTTTCTTT. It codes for CASRHGQGVTEAFF.